Below are 24 T cell receptor beta chains sequenced from a single sample in a study of cytomegalovirus exposure and HLA in healthy donors. The PCR was carried out with 60 Vbeta primers and 13 Jbeta primers. Generated by immunoSEQ multiplex PCR, the TCRdb table keeps only in-frame clones and is missing some. This table holds 45,000 to 60,000 clones, more than 65% found once. Sequencing was carried out using PBMCs. The receptors stem from a woman aged 45-65 years in good health and CMV-seronegative.

V and J are TRBV5-4 and TRBJ2-4; D possibly corresponds to TRBD2 (6 bases). The CDR3 covers 16 residues. Germline CDR1 reads SGHNT; CDR2 reads YYREEE (reference sequence). The V gene lost 2 bases and the J gene lost 6 bases, with 18 bases spanning the gap. DNA of the CDR3: TGTGCCAGCAGCTTCCCCGCGGGGCCCAAAGGAAACATTCAGTACTTC. Protein: CASSFPAGPKGNIQYF.

The chain is built from TRBV4-2 and TRBJ2-1; 8 bases are shared with TRBD2. With 0 bases clipped from V and 9 bases from J, the junction kept 4 bases outside the gene matches. CDR1 and CDR2 from the germline V gene are LGHNA and YNFKEQ. This CDR3 comprises 14 residues. DNA of the CDR3: TGTGCCAGCAGCCAAGATGGGACTAGGGGTGAGCAGTTCTTC. Residues: CASSQDGTRGEQFF.

V usage is TRBV7-2 and J usage is TRBJ2-3, with 7 bases fitting TRBD2. Germline assignment: CDR1 SGHTA and CDR2 FQGNSA. CDR3 length equals 16 residues. J was trimmed by 8 bases and V by 5 bases; bases with no gene match: 16. CDR3 in amino acids: CASSPEASGFEVTQYF. The CDR3 DNA is TGTGCCAGCAGCCCCGAGGCTAGCGGTTTCGAAGTTACGCAGTATTTT.

The gene calls are TRBV7-9 and TRBJ2-7; tentatively, D is TRBD2 (6 bases). The CDR3 totals 11 residues. Per the germline V gene, CDR1 is SEHNR and CDR2 is FQNEAQ (reference sequence). V was trimmed by 3 bases and J by 6 bases, leaving 6 bases between them. The CDR3: CASSLRGEQYF. In DNA, the CDR3 is TGTGCCAGCAGCTTGCGGGGCGAGCAGTACTTC. Full variable domain (outside the CDR3, taken from reference TRBV7-9 and TRBJ2-7): DTGVSQNPRHKITKRGQNVTFRCDPISEHNRLYWYRQTLGQGPEFLTYFQNEAQLEKSRLLSDRFSAERPKGSFSTLEIQRTEQGDSAMYLCASSLRGEQYFGPGTRLTVT.

The V call is TRBV7-3, the J call TRBJ2-1; 7 bases map to TRBD1. The CDR3 runs 12 residues. The V segment lost 5 bases and the J segment 8 bases; nucleotides outside the gene matches: 3. The germline CDR1 and CDR2 sequences are SGHTA and FQGTGA. CDR3 coding DNA: TGTGCCAGCAGCCCAACAGGGGATGAGCAGTTCTTC. This gives the protein CASSPTGDEQFF.

This clone has only one observation. This chain connects TRBV25-1 to TRBJ2-1, with 10 bases that match TRBD2. The germline CDR1 and CDR2 sequences are MGHDK and SYGVNS. This CDR3 region has 15 residues. With 6 bases clipped from V and 3 bases from J, the junction kept 5 bases outside the gene matches. The CDR3 spells CASSPGLANYNEQFF. In DNA, the CDR3 is TGTGCCAGCAGCCCGGGACTAGCGAACTACAATGAGCAGTTCTTC.

The chain joins TRBV6-6 to TRBJ1-5, with a weak D call TRBD1 (5 bases). Germline V gene data show CDR1 as MNHNY and CDR2 as SVGAGI (reference sequence). Trimming pared 0 bases from V and 7 bases from J, leaving 10 bases between. This CDR3 is built from 14 residues. The CDR3 bases are TGTGCCAGCAGTTACTCGACCGGGGGGCAGCCCCAGCATTTT. This gives the protein CASSYSTGGQPQHF.

The J gene is TRBJ2-7, the V gene TRBV2; a possible D gene is TRBD1 (6 bases). V shed 4 bases and J shed 0 bases, with 13 bases lying between them. Germline assignment: CDR1 SNHLY and CDR2 FYNNEI. The CDR3 runs to 15 residues. CDR3 nucleotides: TGTGCCAGCAGTGCTACCGGGACACACTCCTACGAGCAGTACTTC. It translates to CASSATGTHSYEQYF.

The rearrangement links TRBV6-5 to TRBJ2-5; unclear D gene. The CDR3 sequence is 13 residues long. Germline CDR1 and CDR2: MNHEY and SVGAGI. The V end was cut by 6 bases, the J end by 5 bases, with 13 bases between. The CDR3 bases are TGTGCCAGCAGCCCGACTGGAGTCGAGACCCAGTACTTC. Amino acid sequence: CASSPTGVETQYF.

This chain links TRBV29-1 with TRBJ2-5; 9 bases fit TRBD1. This CDR3 spans 14 amino acids. Germline trimming cut 7 bases from V and 5 bases from J; bases unmatched to any gene: 11. CDR1 and CDR2 from the germline V gene are SQVTM and ANQGSEA. CDR3 sequence: CSARPTGGRETQYF. CDR3 coding DNA: TGCAGCGCTCGACCCACAGGGGGCCGGGAGACCCAGTACTTC.

The rearrangement uses TRBV19 and TRBJ2-2, with 7 nucleotides matching TRBD1. Germline values: CDR1 LNHDA, CDR2 SQIVND (reference sequence). This CDR3 region has 16 residues. The junction had 11 bases not matched to a gene; V was cut back by 6 bases and J by 4 bases. The CDR3: CASRGRQGVSTGELFF. DNA of the CDR3: TGTGCCAGTAGGGGGAGACAGGGCGTAAGCACCGGGGAGCTGTTTTTT.

The V gene is TRBV6-6, the J gene TRBJ1-4; D might be TRBD1 (6 bases). There are 15 residues in the CDR3. The V gene's germline CDR1 is MNHNY and CDR2 SVGAGI (reference sequence). Trimming stripped 5 bases from V and 6 bases from J, with 16 bases between. The CDR3, as DNA: TGTGCCAGCAGTACAACGAAACAGGGAGATGAAAAACTGTTTTTT. This sequence encodes CASSTTKQGDEKLFF.

V usage is TRBV29-1 and J usage is TRBJ2-1; 11 positions agree with TRBD1. The germline CDR1 and CDR2 sequences are SQVTM and ANQGSEA. The J segment lost 8 bases and the V segment lost 2 bases, leaving 17 bases of the junction unmatched. The CDR3 length is 18 residues. The CDR3 protein is CSVESPSSGGQGGDEQFF. DNA for the CDR3: TGCAGCGTTGAATCTCCCTCAAGCGGGGGACAGGGGGGGGATGAGCAGTTCTTC.

This chain links TRBV30 with TRBJ2-7; the match to TRBD1 covers 10 bases. CDR3 length equals 14 residues. The germline V gene encodes CDR1 GTSNPN and CDR2 SVGIG (reference sequence). The junction had 8 bases not matched to a gene; V was cut back by 4 bases and J by 5 bases. As DNA, the CDR3 is TGTGCCTGGAACTCGGGACAGGGGAGCGACGAGCAGTACTTC. As protein: CAWNSGQGSDEQYF.

This chain links TRBV2 with TRBJ2-5; D is unclear. With 7 bases removed from V and 4 bases from J, the gap between germline ends came to 7 bases. This CDR3 is built from 11 residues. Germline V gene sequence: CDR1 SNHLY, CDR2 FYNNEI. The CDR3 DNA follows: TGTGCCAGCACGGTTAGAGAGACCCAGTACTTC. Its protein is CASTVRETQYF.

The chain couples TRBV7-7 to TRBJ2-7, with D possibly being TRBD2 (6 bases). The CDR3 has 13 amino acids. Germline-derived CDR1 and CDR2 are SSHAT and FNYEAQ (reference sequence). Trimming took off 4 bases at V and 3 bases at J, with 10 bases between the two ends. The CDR3 region is CASSSGVLYEQYF. CDR3 sequence (DNA): TGTGCCAGCAGCTCGGGGGTACTCTACGAGCAGTACTTC. Complete variable domain (other parts from reference TRBV7-7 and TRBJ2-7): GAGVSQSPRYKVTKRGQDVTLRCDPISSHATLYWYQQALGQGPEFLTYFNYEAQPDKSGLPSDRFSAERPEGSISTLTIQRTEQRDSAMYRCASSSGVLYEQYFGPGTRLTVT.

CDR3 amino acids: CASSQTGGSNQPQHF. CDR3 DNA sequence: TGTGCCAGCAGCCAGACAGGGGGGAGCAATCAGCCCCAGCATTTT. The chain employs TRBV7-2 and TRBJ1-5; 9 positions match TRBD1. CDR1 and CDR2 from the germline V gene are SGHTA and FQGNSA. This CDR3 contains 15 residues. With 5 bases clipped from V and 1 base from J, the junction kept 3 bases outside the gene matches.

A note on this clone: The CDR3 does not close with the conserved phenylalanine or tryptophan, likely indicating a read error. V and J are TRBV10-1 and TRBJ2-3, with TRBD2 matching over 12 bases. In germline, CDR1 is WNHNN, CDR2 SYGVQD (reference sequence). The junction had 4 bases not matched to a gene; V was cut back by 3 bases and J by 0 bases. The CDR3 sequence is 17 residues long. The CDR3 protein is CASSDRTSGVSTDTQYV. The CDR3 nucleotides read TGCGCCAGCAGTGATCGGACTAGCGGGGTAAGCACAGATACGCAGTATGTT.

This clone showed up just a few times. The rearrangement uses TRBV11-2 and TRBJ2-5; 7 positions match TRBD1. V shed 6 bases, J shed 2 bases, and the junction held 6 bases outside the gene matches. The CDR3 has 14 residues. CDR1 and CDR2 from the germline V gene are SGHAT and FQNNGV. CDR3 sequence reads: CASRLGTVQETQYF. The CDR3 DNA reads as TGTGCCAGCAGACTAGGGACAGTTCAAGAGACCCAGTACTTC.

The chain recombines TRBV7-9 with TRBJ2-7; 7 bases are a match to TRBD2. The CDR3 is 14 amino acids. After removal of 5 bases from V and 0 bases from J, the junction contained 4 bases not matched to a gene. Germline values: CDR1 SEHNR, CDR2 FQNEAQ (reference sequence). The CDR3 spells CASSLGGISYEQYF. The CDR3 DNA reads as TGTGCCAGCAGCCTCGGGGGGATCTCCTACGAGCAGTACTTC.

V is TRBV10-2 and J is TRBJ2-3, with D tentatively TRBD1 (5 bases). V was trimmed by 3 bases and J by 1 base, leaving 5 bases between them. The CDR3 has 13 amino acids. Germline lookup yields CDR1 WSHSY and CDR2 SAAADI. DNA for the CDR3: TGCGCCAGCAGTGAAGGGGGCACAGATACGCAGTATTTT. It codes for CASSEGGTDTQYF.

V gene TRBV6-1 combines with J gene TRBJ1-5; D might be TRBD1 (5 bases). V lost 3 bases, J lost 3 bases, and 12 bases lay in between. CDR1 is MNHNS and CDR2 is SASEGT in the germline V gene. The CDR3 totals 15 residues. This chain's CDR3 is CASSESRAHNQPQHF. In DNA, the CDR3 is TGTGCCAGCAGTGAGTCCAGGGCGCACAATCAGCCCCAGCATTTT.

Only a few counts were recorded for this clone. This chain joins TRBV5-1 and TRBJ1-1; 8 bases map to TRBD1. After removal of 3 bases from V and 0 bases from J, the junction contained 1 base not matched to a gene. The CDR3 has 14 amino acids. The germline V gene has CDR1 SGHRS and CDR2 YFSETQ. CDR3 region: CASSSDRVNTEAFF. The CDR3 bases are TGCGCCAGCAGCTCGGACAGGGTGAACACTGAAGCTTTCTTT. The whole variable domain, remainder taken from reference TRBV5-1 and TRBJ1-1, is KAGVTQTPRYLIKTRGQQVTLSCSPISGHRSVSWYQQTPGQGLQFLFEYFSETQRNKGNFPGRFSGRQFSNSRSEMNVSTLELGDSALYLCASSSDRVNTEAFFGQGTRLTVV.

This chain connects TRBV2 to TRBJ1-5; maybe TRBD1 (5 bases). Trimming left V 4 bases short and J 3 bases short, with 13 bases between. The CDR3 consists of 15 residues. CDR1 and CDR2 (germline): SNHLY, FYNNEI. The CDR3 region is CASSGSGDSNQPQHF. CDR3 nucleotides: TGTGCCAGCAGTGGGTCGGGGGATTCCAATCAGCCCCAGCATTTT.